Shown below are 22 T cell receptor beta chains from a single sample sequenced in a study of cytomegalovirus exposure and HLA in healthy donors. PCR was performed using 60 Vbeta and 13 Jbeta primers. TCRdb's table, derived via immunoSEQ multiplex PCR, lists solely in-frame clones and lacks some. The sample holds some 76,000 clones, more than 65% seen once. The sample was PBMCs. The source of these receptors is a male donor in good health and CMV-seropositive.

This sequence joins TRBV19 and TRBJ1-5, with 8 bases identical to TRBD1. The CDR3 extends over 15 amino acids. The junction had 12 bases not matched to a gene; V was cut back by 5 bases and J by 9 bases. Looked up from germline, CDR1 is LNHDA and CDR2 is SQIVND (reference sequence). In nucleotides, the CDR3 is TGTGCCAGTAGTTCCGGGACAGGTGGTATTAGGCCCCAGCATTTT. This translates into CASSSGTGGIRPQHF.

This clone was observed a handful of times. The V call is TRBV6-5, the J call TRBJ2-4; 7 bases map to TRBD1. This CDR3 has 15 residues. CDR1 MNHEY and CDR2 SVGAGI come from the germline V gene. Unmatched junction bases numbered 5, after V lost 4 bases and J lost 2 bases. Written as DNA, the CDR3 is TGTGCCAGCAGTTCCCCGACAGGGTCCAAAAACATTCAGTACTTC. As protein: CASSSPTGSKNIQYF.

This clone was seen a few times. V usage is TRBV5-5 and J usage is TRBJ2-3; 13 nucleotides agree with TRBD2. This CDR3 contains 15 residues. Germline V gene lookup returns CDR1 SGHKS and CDR2 YYEKEE (reference sequence). V was pared by 3 bases and J by 6 bases, with 4 bases of the junction left unmatched. For the CDR3, the DNA is TGTGCCAGCAGCTCGGGACTAGCGGGGACGGATACGCAGTATTTT. It codes for CASSSGLAGTDTQYF.

The V and J genes are TRBV7-6 and TRBJ1-1, with TRBD1 as a possible D gene (5 bases). The CDR3 is made up of 18 amino acids. Between the trimmed V and J ends, which lost 4 bases and 0 bases, there was a span of 21 bases. Looked up from germline, CDR1 is SGHVS and CDR2 is FNYEAQ. CDR3 sequence reads: CASSSRGGTSTMNTEAFF. Here the CDR3 DNA reads TGTGCCAGCAGCTCCCGGGGGGGGACGTCTACTATGAACACTGAAGCTTTCTTT. Drawing the rest from reference TRBV7-6 and TRBJ1-1, the complete variable domain is GAGVSQSPRYKVTKRGQDVALRCDPISGHVSLYWYRQALGQGPEFLTYFNYEAQQDKSGLPNDRFSAERPEGSISTLTIQRTEQRDSAMYRCASSSRGGTSTMNTEAFFGQGTRLTVV.

This chain links TRBV6-1 with TRBJ2-5; D ambiguous. In germline, CDR1 is MNHNS, CDR2 SASEGT. Trimming shortened V by 4 bases and J by 5 bases, and 8 bases separated the two germline ends. The CDR3 contains 12 residues. In DNA, the CDR3 is TGTGCCAGCAGTGGGCAGGCGGAGACCCAGTACTTC. Its translation: CASSGQAETQYF.

As regards this clone: Germline and junction disagree at one end, which may indicate a read error. The chain is built from TRBV7-9 and TRBJ2-7; 12 bases map to TRBD1. The length of the CDR3 is 16 residues. CDR1 and CDR2 from the germline V gene are SEHNR and FQNEAQ (reference sequence). The CDR3 protein is CSSSSWRGQGAYEQYF. As DNA, the CDR3 is TGTTCCAGCAGCTCCTGGAGGGGACAGGGGGCTTACGAGCAGTACTTC.

This chain connects TRBV11-2 to TRBJ2-3; 7 nucleotides match TRBD1. With V trimmed by 0 bases and J by 1 base, 4 bases remained unmatched. CDR3 size: 16 residues. Germline values: CDR1 SGHAT, CDR2 FQNNGV. The CDR3 protein is CASSLEGQGGTDTQYF. The CDR3 nucleotides are TGTGCCAGCAGCTTAGAAGGTCAGGGGGGCACAGATACGCAGTATTTT.

The genes are TRBV6-1 and TRBJ1-2; 9 nucleotides agree with TRBD1. The germline V gene encodes CDR1 MNHNS and CDR2 SASEGT. The CDR3 loop spans 15 amino acids. Losses at the gene ends were 5 bases for V and 2 bases for J; bases not matched to a gene: 6. CDR3: CASSTRDRENYGYTF. The CDR3 nucleotides are TGTGCCAGCAGTACACGGGACAGGGAAAACTATGGCTACACCTTC.

The chain joins TRBV5-4 to TRBJ2-3; TRBD2 matches at 8 bases. After removal of 5 bases from V and 4 bases from J, the junction contained 9 bases not matched to a gene. CDR1 and CDR2 (germline): SGHNT, YYREEE (reference sequence). This CDR3 has 15 amino acids. The CDR3 coding sequence is TGTGCCAGCAGATCGAGCGGGAGTAGGGCAGATACGCAGTATTTT. This sequence encodes CASRSSGSRADTQYF.

V usage is TRBV6-5 and J usage is TRBJ2-7, with 10 bases that match TRBD1. V shed 4 bases, J shed 3 bases, and the junction held 6 bases outside the gene matches. Looked up from germline, CDR1 is MNHEY and CDR2 is SVGAGI. The CDR3 sequence is 15 residues long. CDR3 in amino acids: CASSFLTGGDYEQYF. The CDR3 region has the DNA TGTGCCAGCAGTTTCCTGACAGGGGGCGACTACGAGCAGTACTTC.

There are a few counts of this clone. The chain links TRBV25-1 to TRBJ2-3; 9 bases agree with TRBD2. V lost 7 bases, J lost 2 bases, and 7 bases stayed unmatched. CDR1 and CDR2 (germline): MGHDK, SYGVNS. This CDR3 has 15 residues. CDR3 residues: CASTGAGGPTDTQYF. Written as DNA, the CDR3 is TGTGCCAGCACCGGAGCGGGAGGTCCCACAGATACGCAGTATTTT.

This clone is a singleton in its sample. This rearrangement joins TRBV29-1 to TRBJ1-2, with 7 nucleotides matching TRBD1. Per the germline V gene, CDR1 is SQVTM and CDR2 is ANQGSEA. The CDR3 length is 12 residues. J gave up 4 bases and V 6 bases, and 5 bases lay outside the gene matches. CDR3 bases: TGCAGCGTCCGGACAGGAAGCTATGGCTACACCTTC. Translating gives CSVRTGSYGYTF.

This chain links TRBV2 with TRBJ1-6, with D perhaps matching TRBD1 (6 bases). The CDR3 has 15 amino acids. The germline V and J ends were trimmed by 6 bases and 7 bases, with 16 bases remaining between them. Looked up from germline, CDR1 is SNHLY and CDR2 is FYNNEI. CDR3: CASRRGGGRNSPLHF. Here the CDR3 DNA reads TGTGCCAGCAGGCGGGGCGGGGGGCGGAATTCACCCCTCCACTTT.

The chain couples TRBV19 to TRBJ2-7; 10 positions match TRBD1. V lost 4 bases and J lost 2; bases outside the gene matches: 5. Looked up from germline, CDR1 is LNHDA and CDR2 is SQIVND (reference sequence). The CDR3 consists of 15 residues. The CDR3 loop reads CASSTQDRGAYEQYF. The DNA of the CDR3 is TGTGCCAGTAGTACTCAGGACAGGGGGGCCTACGAGCAGTACTTC.

The V gene is TRBV11-2, the J gene TRBJ2-3; D is possibly TRBD2 (6 bases). The CDR3 totals 14 residues. V was clipped by 3 bases and J by 2 bases, with 9 bases between them. CDR1 and CDR2 from the germline V gene are SGHAT and FQNNGV. The CDR3 reads CASSFSGFTDTQYF. CDR3 in DNA: TGTGCCAGCAGCTTTAGCGGATTCACAGATACGCAGTATTTT.

This chain joins TRBV7-2 and TRBJ2-7; 8 nucleotides line up with TRBD1. Germline V lookup: CDR1 SGHTA, CDR2 FQGNSA. There are 14 residues in the CDR3. V lost 2 bases and J lost 5; bases outside the gene matches: 5. This CDR3 reads CASSLNRGFDEQYF. As DNA, the CDR3 is TGTGCCAGCAGCTTAAACAGGGGGTTCGACGAGCAGTACTTC.

The CDR3 nucleotides read TGTGCCAGCAGCGTAATAGCGGGAGGATCAGACATTCAGTACTTC. It specifies CASSVIAGGSDIQYF. This chain uses TRBV9 with TRBJ2-4; 10 nucleotides line up with TRBD2. Unmatched junction bases numbered 6, after V lost 1 base and J lost 8 bases. The CDR3 totals 15 residues. CDR1 is SGDLS and CDR2 is YYNGEE in the germline V gene.

The genes are TRBV13 and TRBJ1-6; the D is unclear. V was trimmed by 5 bases and J by 0 bases, leaving 11 bases between them. The length of the CDR3 is 16 residues. Germline loops: CDR1 PRHDT, CDR2 FYEKMQ (reference sequence). The CDR3 sequence: CASSRVGSSYNSPLHF. The CDR3 DNA reads TGTGCCAGCAGCAGAGTTGGGAGCTCCTATAATTCACCCCTCCACTTT.

This clone appeared a few times. The V call is TRBV10-3, the J call TRBJ2-4, with 9 nucleotides matching TRBD1. The CDR3 length is 16 residues. From germline, CDR1 is ENHRY and CDR2 SYGVKD. The junction had 3 bases not matched to a gene; V was cut back by 2 bases and J by 1 base. The CDR3 region has the DNA TGTGCCATCAGTGAGCGGGGGACAGGGGCCAAAAACATTCAGTACTTC. Translating it yields CAISERGTGAKNIQYF.

The chain carries TRBV25-1 and TRBJ2-4, with 7 bases aligning to TRBD1. After removal of 4 bases from V and 3 bases from J, the junction contained 6 bases not matched to a gene. The CDR3 runs 15 residues. CDR1 and CDR2 from the germline V gene are MGHDK and SYGVNS. The CDR3 loop reads CASSAQRDSKNIQYF. CDR3 coding DNA: TGTGCCAGCAGTGCCCAACGGGACAGCAAAAACATTCAGTACTTC.

The chain is built from TRBV9 and TRBJ2-1, with D tentatively TRBD2 (7 bases). The ends were cut back, 4 bases at V and 0 bases at J, with 17 bases in the middle. CDR3 length equals 17 residues. Germline values: CDR1 SGDLS, CDR2 YYNGEE. The CDR3 here is CASSPTLRGRSYNEQFF. Here the CDR3 DNA reads TGTGCCAGCAGCCCCACCCTGCGGGGGCGCTCCTACAATGAGCAGTTCTTC. The whole variable domain, filled in from reference TRBV9 and TRBJ2-1, reads DSGVTQTPKHLITATGQRVTLRCSPRSGDLSVYWYQQSLDQGLQFLIQYYNGEERAKGNILERFSAQQFPDLHSELNLSSLELGDSALYFCASSPTLRGRSYNEQFFGPGTRLTVL.

The chain links TRBV6-5 to TRBJ2-7; no definite D call. This CDR3 region has 12 residues. V gave up 5 bases and J gave up 0 bases, with 5 bases separating them. Germline loops: CDR1 MNHEY, CDR2 SVGAGI. The CDR3 DNA sequence: TGTGCCAGCAGTGACACCTCCTACGAGCAGTACTTC. Translated, it gives CASSDTSYEQYF.